This note documents a single TCR beta chain sequence. Its antigen is undetermined. The data are from a study of T cell repertoires in cytomegalovirus infection. TCRdb ran MiXCR on the reads and lists one entry per CDR3 protein. The repertoire holds about 400,000 distinct CDR3 sequences, with about 34% as singletons. The CDR3 runs to 12 residues. V shed 8 bases and J shed 4 bases, with 10 bases lying between them. The chain combines TRBV12-3 or TRBV12-4 with TRBJ2-3; D not certain. The source is a human donor in good health (CMV status not recorded). Some clones in this sample may be carry-over from other donors' samples. Sequenced here: cultured PBMCs, sampled from culture after CMV antigen stimulation. The CDR3, as DNA: TGTGCCAGCGGATTAGTCCCAGATACGCAGTATTTT. It specifies CASGLVPDTQYF.